Listed below are T cell receptor beta chains from one sample, sequenced in a study of blood T cell repertoires in COVID-19. Here immunoSEQ multiplex PCR was the method, and the copy in TCRdb shows in-frame clones only, minus some. The repertoire holds 100,000 to 150,000 clones, with about 83% as singletons. Input material: peripheral blood. The receptors here all came from a man aged 40-50 years with active or convalescent COVID-19. CDR3s include the opening cysteine and the closing phenylalanine or tryptophan. D genes are given only for firm matches. Clone size is stated in some rows and not others, as once, few, many or a class when expanded.

TRBV19	TRBJ1-4	-	-	CASSDRSNEKLFF	TGTGCCAGTTCGGACAGATCCAATGAAAAACTGTTTTTT
TRBV7-3	TRBJ1-4	-	-	CASSEGSGEKLFF	TGTGCCAGCAGCGAAGGGTCGGGGGAAAAACTGTTTTTT
TRBV6-5	TRBJ1-3	-	-	CASSSTGNTIYF	TGTGCCAGCAGCAGTACTGGAAACACCATATATTTT
TRBV19	TRBJ2-3	few	TRBD2	CASSTLAGSGTDTQYF	TGTGCCAGTAGTACCTTAGCGGGTTCCGGCACAGATACGCAGTATTTT
TRBV23-1	TRBJ1-1	-	-	CASSQVGGGNTEAFF	TGCGCCAGCAGTCAAGTCGGGGGAGGGAACACTGAAGCTTTCTTT
TRBV12-3/TRBV12-4	TRBJ1-2	once	-	CASSLWGEGGYTF	TGTGCCAGCAGTTTATGGGGGGAGGGTGGCTACACCTTC
TRBV18	TRBJ1-1	many	-	CASSPQRAVQTEAFF	TGTGCCAGCTCACCGCAGAGGGCGGTACAAACTGAAGCTTTCTTT
TRBV5-1	TRBJ1-1	-	-	CASSLQSLNTEAFF	TGCGCCAGCAGCTTACAGTCCCTGAACACTGAAGCTTTCTTT
TRBV7-9	TRBJ1-2	-	-	CASSLGFDRRDYGYTF	TGTGCCAGCAGCTTAGGCTTCGACAGGCGAGACTATGGCTACACCTTC
TRBV19	TRBJ2-3	-	-	CASSIGSSGLTDTQYF	TGTGCCAGTAGTATAGGGTCCAGCGGCCTCACAGATACGCAGTATTTT
TRBV3-1/TRBV3-2	TRBJ2-1	-	TRBD2	CASSRGLAGDEQFF	TGTGCCAGCAGCCGAGGACTAGCCGGGGATGAGCAGTTCTTC
TRBV7-2	TRBJ2-5	-	TRBD2	CASSFSSGDQETQYF	TGTGCCAGCAGCTTCTCTAGCGGGGATCAAGAGACCCAGTACTTC
TRBV7-8	TRBJ1-6	-	TRBD1	CASGQGGLNSPLHF	TGTGCCAGCGGACAGGGAGGTCTAAATTCACCCCTCCACTTT
TRBV10-2	TRBJ2-5	-	TRBD1	CASSGQGAGETQYF	TGCGCCAGCAGTGGACAGGGGGCTGGGGAGACCCAGTACTTC
TRBV18	TRBJ1-2	once	-	CASSLSLRGYTF	TGTGCCAGCTCACTATCCCTCAGGGGCTACACCTTC
TRBV30	TRBJ2-2	-	TRBD1	CAWSAYRGNTGELFF	TGTGCCTGGAGTGCCTACAGGGGGAACACCGGGGAGCTGTTTTTT
TRBV12-5	TRBJ2-7	-	-	CASGSQGSTYEQYF	TGTGCTAGTGGTTCCCAGGGGAGCACGTACGAGCAGTACTTC
TRBV5-4	TRBJ2-3	-	TRBD2	CASSTSGGRDTQYF	TGTGCCAGCAGCACTAGCGGGGGGCGGGATACGCAGTATTTT
TRBV29-1	TRBJ2-4	-	-	CSVVLGLQAKNIQYF	TGCAGCGTTGTATTGGGACTCCAAGCCAAAAACATTCAGTACTTC
TRBV7-9	TRBJ1-4	-	-	CASSPPAAATNEKLFF	TGTGCCAGCAGCCCCCCGGCGGCCGCAACTAATGAAAAACTGTTTTTT
TRBV30	TRBJ1-3	-	-	CAWSTGGADTIYF	TGTGCCTGGAGTACGGGGGGCGCGGACACCATATATTTT
TRBV19	TRBJ2-6	-	-	CASTRGNSGANVLTF	TGTGCCAGTACTCGAGGTAACTCTGGGGCCAACGTCCTGACTTTC
TRBV5-1	TRBJ1-1	-	TRBD1	CASATGTAGGEAFF	TGCGCCAGCGCTACTGGGACAGCGGGGGGTGAAGCTTTCTTT
TRBV6-6	TRBJ2-3	-	TRBD2	CASRRRTSSTDTQYF	TGTGCCAGCAGAAGGAGGACTAGCAGCACAGATACGCAGTATTTT
TRBV7-8	TRBJ2-5	few	-	CASSLGSMLRETQYF	TGTGCCAGCAGCCTAGGGTCCATGCTGCGCGAGACCCAGTACTTC
TRBV18	TRBJ1-2	-	-	CASSLTGAGYTF	TGTGCCAGCTCACTAACTGGGGCTGGCTACACCTTC
TRBV7-2	TRBJ2-5	-	TRBD2	CASRLAGEIQETQYF	TGTGCCAGCAGACTAGCGGGGGAGATCCAAGAGACCCAGTACTTC
TRBV4-1	TRBJ1-3	-	-	CASSLDRSGNTIYF	TGCGCCAGCAGCCTCGACAGGTCAGGAAACACCATATATTTT
TRBV4-1	TRBJ2-3	-	-	CASSQELSRGSDTQYF	TGCGCCAGCAGCCAAGAATTATCTAGGGGATCAGATACGCAGTATTTT
TRBV10-1	TRBJ2-2	many	-	CASSDLSPTGELFF	TGCGCCAGCAGTGACCTATCCCCCACCGGGGAGCTGTTTTTT
TRBV5-1	TRBJ1-2	-	TRBD1	CASSRGQEGYGYTF	TGCGCCAGCAGCAGGGGACAGGAGGGCTATGGCTACACCTTC
TRBV5-6	TRBJ2-5	-	-	CASSFGVTGYQETQYF	TGTGCCAGCAGCTTTGGGGTAACAGGATACCAAGAGACCCAGTACTTC
TRBV6-5	TRBJ2-5	-	-	CASSYLSEETQYF	TGTGCCAGCAGTTACCTGTCGGAAGAGACCCAGTACTTC
TRBV27	TRBJ2-7	-	-	CASSLSPIVDEQYF	TGTGCCAGCAGTTTATCACCGATAGTAGACGAGCAGTACTTC
TRBV5-1	TRBJ2-1	-	TRBD2	CASSLVPPSAGGPNEQFF	TGCGCCAGCAGCTTGGTTCCCCCTAGTGCGGGGGGGCCGAATGAGCAGTTCTTC
TRBV7-2	TRBJ2-3	-	TRBD2	CASSLKRESTDTQYF	TGTGCCAGCAGCCTCAAGCGGGAGAGCACAGATACGCAGTATTTT
TRBV6-1	TRBJ2-7	-	TRBD1	CASSEAGTGPYEQYF	TGTGCCAGCAGTGAAGCGGGGACAGGGCCCTACGAGCAGTACTTC
TRBV19	TRBJ2-1	few	TRBD1	CASSIRGQGAIFSYNEQFF	TGTGCCAGTAGTATACGGGGACAGGGGGCCATTTTCTCCTACAATGAGCAGTTCTTC
TRBV21-1	TRBJ2-7	-	-	CASSKSRPSYEQYF	TGTGCCAGCAGCAAAAGCAGACCTAGCTACGAGCAGTACTTC
TRBV7-9	TRBJ1-6	-	-	CASSGDMSSYNSPLHF	TGTGCCAGCAGCGGCGACATGTCCTCCTATAATTCACCCCTCCACTTT
TRBV5-5	TRBJ1-3	-	-	CASSFQEGLSGNTIYF	TGTGCCAGCAGCTTTCAGGAGGGCCTCTCTGGAAACACCATATATTTT
TRBV29-1	TRBJ2-7	-	TRBD1	CSVEGRQGVYEQYF	TGCAGCGTTGAAGGGCGACAGGGAGTTTACGAGCAGTACTTC
TRBV5-1	TRBJ1-1	-	-	CASKRTDNTEAFF	TGCGCCAGCAAGCGGACGGATAACACTGAAGCTTTCTTT
TRBV5-4	TRBJ2-1	-	-	CASSLELVNEQFF	TGTGCCAGCAGCTTGGAACTAGTCAATGAGCAGTTCTTC
TRBV6-5	TRBJ2-1	-	TRBD1	CASIGQGVGVEQFF	TGTGCCAGCATCGGACAGGGTGTGGGTGTTGAGCAGTTCTTC